This entry describes one T cell receptor (beta chain). What it binds is unknown. Everyone who donated was a healthy bone marrow donor. The source of the sample is a study of cytomegalovirus exposure and HLA in healthy donors. In germline, CDR1 is MNHEY, CDR2 SVGAGI. CDR3 length: 13 amino acids. V was trimmed by 5 bases and J by 2 bases, leaving 8 bases between them. PCR used 60 Vbeta primers and 13 Jbeta primers. Data came from immunoSEQ multiplex PCR; TCRdb stores just in-frame clones and leaves some out. The table shows about 110,000 clones, with almost 75% occurring only once. Study-level results: In a later analysis, HLA-associated TCR beta chains were more clonally expanded than equally common others. Earlier analysis yielded a pattern in which most TCR beta V segments were productive about 90% or about 30% of the time.

The specimen was PBMCs. This rearrangement joins TRBV6-5 to TRBJ2-3, with TRBD2 as a possible D gene (6 bases). This clonotype originated in a man aged 40-55 years in good health and CMV-seronegative. This CDR3 is CASSRDFTDTQYF. The CDR3 coding sequence is TGTGCCAGCAGTCGGGACTTCACAGATACGCAGTATTTT.